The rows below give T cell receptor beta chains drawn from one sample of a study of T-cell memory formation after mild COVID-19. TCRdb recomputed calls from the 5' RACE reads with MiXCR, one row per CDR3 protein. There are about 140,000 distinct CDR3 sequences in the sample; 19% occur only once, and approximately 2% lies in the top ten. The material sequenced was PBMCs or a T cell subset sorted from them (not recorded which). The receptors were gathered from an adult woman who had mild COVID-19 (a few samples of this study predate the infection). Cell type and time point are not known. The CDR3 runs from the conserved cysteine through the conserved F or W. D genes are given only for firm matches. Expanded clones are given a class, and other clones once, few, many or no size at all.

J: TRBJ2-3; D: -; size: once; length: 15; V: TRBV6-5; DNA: TGTGCCAGCACCTCTTGGGCTTCTAGCACAGATACGCAGTATTTT; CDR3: CASTSWASSTDTQYF
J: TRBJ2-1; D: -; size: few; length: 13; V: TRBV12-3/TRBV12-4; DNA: TGTGCCAGCAGGAGGGAGGCCCACAATGAGCAGTTCTTC; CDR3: CASRREAHNEQFF
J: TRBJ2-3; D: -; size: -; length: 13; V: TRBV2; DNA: TGTGCCAGCCTTCGGGACTCAACAGATACGCAGTATTTT; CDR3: CASLRDSTDTQYF
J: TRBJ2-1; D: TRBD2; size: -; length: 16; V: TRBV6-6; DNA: TGTGCCAGCAGTCCCGGGACTAGCGGGAGGTACAATGAGCAGTTCTTC; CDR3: CASSPGTSGRYNEQFF
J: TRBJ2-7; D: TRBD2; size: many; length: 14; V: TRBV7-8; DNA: TGTGCCAGCAGCTTAACTAGCGGAACTTACGAGCAGTACTTC; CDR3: CASSLTSGTYEQYF
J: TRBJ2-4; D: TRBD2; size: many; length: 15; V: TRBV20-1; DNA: TGCAGTGCTAGAGATCGAACTAGCGGGGGAGACATTCAGTACTTC; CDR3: CSARDRTSGGDIQYF
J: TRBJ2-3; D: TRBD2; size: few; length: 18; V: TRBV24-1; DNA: TGTGCCACCAGTGATCCGACTAGCGGGAAAGGGGGGGCAGATACGCAGTATTTT; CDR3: CATSDPTSGKGGADTQYF
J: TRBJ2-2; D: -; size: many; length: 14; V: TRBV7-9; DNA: TGTGCCAGCAGCTTAGCGGGGGGCACCGGGGAGCTGTTTTTT; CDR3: CASSLAGGTGELFF
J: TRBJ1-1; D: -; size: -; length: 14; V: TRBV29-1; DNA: TGCAGCGTTCGTTTTGGGCTAGGGTACACTGAAGCTTTCTTT; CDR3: CSVRFGLGYTEAFF
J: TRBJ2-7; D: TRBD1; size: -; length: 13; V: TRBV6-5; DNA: TGTGCCAGCAGACGGACAGGGTCCTTCGAGCAGTACTTC; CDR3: CASRRTGSFEQYF
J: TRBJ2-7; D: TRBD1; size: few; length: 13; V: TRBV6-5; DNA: TGTGCCAGCAGCCGGGACAGGGGAAACGAGCAGTACTTC; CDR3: CASSRDRGNEQYF
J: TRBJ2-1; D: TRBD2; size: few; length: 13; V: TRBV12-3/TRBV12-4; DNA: TGTGCCAGCAGAACCACTAGCGCCGCTGAGCAGTTCTTC; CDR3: CASRTTSAAEQFF
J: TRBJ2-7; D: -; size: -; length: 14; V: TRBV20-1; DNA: TGCAGTGCTATCAGCGGGCCTAACTCTAACGAGCAGTACTTC; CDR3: CSAISGPNSNEQYF
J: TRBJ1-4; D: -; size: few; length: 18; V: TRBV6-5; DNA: TGTGCCAGCAGTTACTCGCAGGCGAACCTAGCTTTTAATGAAAAACTGTTTTTT; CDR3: CASSYSQANLAFNEKLFF
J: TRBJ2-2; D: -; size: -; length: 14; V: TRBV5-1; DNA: TGCGCCAGCTTCACAGGGCCGAACACCGGGGAGCTGTTTTTT; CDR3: CASFTGPNTGELFF
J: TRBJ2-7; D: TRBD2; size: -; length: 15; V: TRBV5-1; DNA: TGCGCCAGCAGCTCCGGGGGGGTGCAGGACTACGAGCAGTACTTC; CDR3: CASSSGGVQDYEQYF
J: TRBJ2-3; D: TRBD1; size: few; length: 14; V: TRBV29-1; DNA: TGCAGCGTTGACCGGGACAGAGGCACAGATACGCAGTATTTT; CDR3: CSVDRDRGTDTQYF
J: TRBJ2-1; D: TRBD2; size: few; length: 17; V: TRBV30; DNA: TGTGCCTGGAGTGGGGGGGGTAGCGGGAGATTCTACAATGAGCAGTTCTTC; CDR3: CAWSGGGSGRFYNEQFF
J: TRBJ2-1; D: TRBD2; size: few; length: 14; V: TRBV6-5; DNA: TGTGCCAGCAGCCCTAGCGGGGGAGGGGATGAGCAGTTCTTC; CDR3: CASSPSGGGDEQFF
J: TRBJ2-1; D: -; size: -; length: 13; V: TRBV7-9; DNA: TGTGCCAGCAGCTTAGACTCCCCAGCCCCCGGAATCTTC; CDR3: CASSLDSPAPGIF
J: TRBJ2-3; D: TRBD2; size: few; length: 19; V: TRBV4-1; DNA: TGCGCCAGCAGCCAAGAGTGGGCAGGCGGACTAGCAGGTGGAGATACGCAGTATTTT; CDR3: CASSQEWAGGLAGGDTQYF
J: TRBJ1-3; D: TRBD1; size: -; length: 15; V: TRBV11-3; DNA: TGTGCCAGCAGCCCACGACAGGGCTTTGGAAACACCATATATTTT; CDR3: CASSPRQGFGNTIYF
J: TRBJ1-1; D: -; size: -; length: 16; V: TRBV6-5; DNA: TGTGCCAGCAGTTACTCGCCCAGGGGCCAGAACACTGAAGCTTTCTTT; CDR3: CASSYSPRGQNTEAFF
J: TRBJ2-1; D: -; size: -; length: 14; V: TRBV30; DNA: TGTGCCTGGACCGAGCAGAGCTCCTACAATGAGCAGTTCTTC; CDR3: CAWTEQSSYNEQFF
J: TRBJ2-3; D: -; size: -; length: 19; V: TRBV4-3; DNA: TGCGCCAGCAGCCAAGATGGACCCCTCGTGGCGATAAGGGGGGATACGCAGTATTTT; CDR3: CASSQDGPLVAIRGDTQYF
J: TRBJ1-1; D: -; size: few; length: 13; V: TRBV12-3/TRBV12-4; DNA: TGTGCCAGCAGTTTTTCAGCGAACACTGAAGCTTTCTTT; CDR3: CASSFSANTEAFF
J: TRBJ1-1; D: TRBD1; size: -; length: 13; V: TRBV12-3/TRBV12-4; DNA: TGTGCCAGCAGAGACAGGGGTTTCACTGAAGCTTTCTTT; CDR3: CASRDRGFTEAFF
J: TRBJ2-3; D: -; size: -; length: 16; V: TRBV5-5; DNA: TGTGCCAGCAGCTTTGGGAAGTTCCTTAGCACAGATACGCAGTATTTT; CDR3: CASSFGKFLSTDTQYF
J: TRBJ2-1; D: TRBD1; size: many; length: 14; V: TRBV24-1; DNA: TGTGCCACCAGGGAGACAGGGGGCTACAATGAGCAGTTCTTC; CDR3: CATRETGGYNEQFF
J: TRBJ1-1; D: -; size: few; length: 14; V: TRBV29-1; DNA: TGCAGCGTTGGAGGGACCTTCGGAGGAACTGAAGCTTTCTTT; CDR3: CSVGGTFGGTEAFF
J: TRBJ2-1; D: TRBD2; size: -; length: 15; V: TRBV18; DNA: TGTGCCAGCTCACCGACTAGCGGGTCCTACAATGAGCAGTTCTTC; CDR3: CASSPTSGSYNEQFF
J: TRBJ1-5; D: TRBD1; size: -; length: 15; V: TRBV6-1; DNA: TGTGCCAGCAGTGTCCGGACAGGGGGCAATCAGCCCCAGCATTTT; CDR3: CASSVRTGGNQPQHF
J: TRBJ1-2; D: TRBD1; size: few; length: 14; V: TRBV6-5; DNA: TGTGCCAGCAGTGGGGACAGGGGAAACTATGGCTACACCTTC; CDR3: CASSGDRGNYGYTF
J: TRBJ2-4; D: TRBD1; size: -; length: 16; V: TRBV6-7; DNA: TGTGCCAGCAGTGACGACAGGGGGAGGGAGAGAAACATTCAGTACTTC; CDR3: CASSDDRGRERNIQYF
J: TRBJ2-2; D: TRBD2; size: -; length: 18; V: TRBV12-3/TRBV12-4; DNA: TGTGCCAGCAGCGCCCGAGCAGCGGGGGGCTCAATGGACGGGGAGCTGTTTTTT; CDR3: CASSARAAGGSMDGELFF
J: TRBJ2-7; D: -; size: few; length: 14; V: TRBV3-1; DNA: TGTGCCAGCAGCCAGGGGCGGGACAAGGCCGAGCAGTACTTC; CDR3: CASSQGRDKAEQYF
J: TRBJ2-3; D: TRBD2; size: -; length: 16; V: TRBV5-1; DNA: TGCGCCAGCAGCGGAAAGCTAGCGGGGCCTACAGATACGCAGTATTTT; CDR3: CASSGKLAGPTDTQYF